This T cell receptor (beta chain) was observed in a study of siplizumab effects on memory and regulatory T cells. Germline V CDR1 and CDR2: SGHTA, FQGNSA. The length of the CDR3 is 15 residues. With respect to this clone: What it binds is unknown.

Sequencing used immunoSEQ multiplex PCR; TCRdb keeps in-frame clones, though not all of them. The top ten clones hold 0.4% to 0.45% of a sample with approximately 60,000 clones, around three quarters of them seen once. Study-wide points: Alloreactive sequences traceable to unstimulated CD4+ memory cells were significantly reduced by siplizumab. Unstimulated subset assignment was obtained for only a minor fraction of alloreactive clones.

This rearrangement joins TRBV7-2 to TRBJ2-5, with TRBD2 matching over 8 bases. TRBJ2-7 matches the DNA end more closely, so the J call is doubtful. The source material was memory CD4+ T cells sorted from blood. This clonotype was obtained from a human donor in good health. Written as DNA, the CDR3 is TGTGCCAGCAGCTTAGGGCGGGGGGTAACCTACGAGCAGTACTTC. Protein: CASSLGRGVTYEQYF.